This is a list of T cell receptor beta chains from one sample in a study of blood T cell repertoires in COVID-19. Method: immunoSEQ multiplex PCR; TCRdb's copy keeps in-frame clones and lacks some. The table lists 240,000 or so clones, roughly four fifths of them singletons. The sequenced sample consisted of peripheral blood. The receptors were gathered from a man aged 25 to 40 who had recovered from COVID-19. The CDR3 runs from the conserved cysteine through the conserved F or W. A D gene is named only where the DNA matches it firmly. Clone size is shown for a subset of rows, as once, few, many or a class of expanded clone.

cdr3_aa,cdr3_nt,d_call,v_call,j_call,clone_size
CASSLRGGFTDTQYF,TGTGCCAGCAGCCTCCGGGGGGGATTCACAGATACGCAGTATTTT,TRBD2,TRBV7-3,TRBJ2-3,few
CASSITGTYEQYF,TGTGCCAGCTCTATTACAGGGACCTACGAGCAGTACTTC,-,TRBV18,TRBJ2-7,-
CASSQFSGGAYEQFF,TGTGCCAGCAGCCAATTTAGCGGGGGGGCCTATGAGCAGTTCTTC,TRBD2,TRBV4-2,TRBJ2-1,-
CASSTLGGRGTEAFF,TGTGCCAGTAGTACCCTCGGGGGTCGTGGCACTGAAGCTTTCTTT,-,TRBV19,TRBJ1-1,few
CASSLWPGVSYGYTF,TGTGCCAGCAGCTTGTGGCCGGGGGTGAGCTATGGCTACACCTTC,-,TRBV5-6,TRBJ1-2,-
CASSSPAGSLNTEAFF,TGTGCCAGCAGCTCACCCGCAGGCAGTCTGAACACTGAAGCTTTCTTT,-,TRBV7-9,TRBJ1-1,few
CASSAGFRNEKLFF,TGTGCCAGCAGCGCGGGATTCCGCAATGAAAAACTGTTTTTT,-,TRBV7-6,TRBJ1-4,-
CASSQDFLAGGQEETQYF,TGCGCCAGCAGCCAAGATTTCCTAGCGGGGGGGCAGGAAGAGACCCAGTACTTC,TRBD2,TRBV4-1,TRBJ2-5,-
CASSIAATNEKLFF,TGTGCCAGTAGTATAGCTGCAACTAATGAAAAACTGTTTTTT,-,TRBV19,TRBJ1-4,-
CASSLFTAGDTQYF,TGTGCCAGCAGCTTATTCACCGCGGGAGATACGCAGTATTTT,-,TRBV7-3,TRBJ2-3,-
CASSPGTFGNTIYF,TGCGCCAGCAGCCCTGGGACATTTGGAAACACCATATATTTT,-,TRBV5-1,TRBJ1-3,-
CASSVVAGPATGYTF,TGTGCCAGCAGCGTAGTCGCGGGCCCAGCGACTGGCTACACCTTC,-,TRBV9,TRBJ1-2,-
CASSQEAQGATEAFF,TGTGCCAGCAGCCAAGAGGCACAGGGGGCGACTGAAGCTTTCTTT,TRBD1,TRBV3-1/TRBV3-2,TRBJ1-1,-
CAISGTGTGLGQPQHF,TGTGCCATCAGTGGGACCGGGACAGGGTTGGGTCAGCCCCAGCATTTT,TRBD1,TRBV10-3,TRBJ1-5,-
CASSFGTGVYEQYF,TGTGCCAGCAGCTTTGGGACAGGGGTTTACGAGCAGTACTTC,TRBD1,TRBV7-8,TRBJ2-7,-
CASSIRLESEKLFF,TGTGCCAGTAGTATAAGGTTGGAGTCGGAAAAACTGTTTTTT,-,TRBV19,TRBJ1-4,once
CASSSFPGQGNAEAFF,TGTGCCAGCAGCTCATTCCCGGGACAGGGGAATGCTGAAGCTTTCTTT,TRBD1,TRBV7-9,TRBJ1-1,-
CASSPSGGSYNEQFF,TGTGCCAGCAGCCCCAGCGGGGGGTCCTACAATGAGCAGTTCTTC,TRBD2,TRBV3-1/TRBV3-2,TRBJ2-1,few
CASSQEWTGGEQFF,TGCGCCAGCAGCCAAGAATGGACAGGAGGTGAGCAGTTCTTC,TRBD1,TRBV4-1,TRBJ2-1,-
CASSYAGQETQYF,TGTGCCAGCAGTTATGCGGGCCAAGAGACCCAGTACTTC,-,TRBV12-3/TRBV12-4,TRBJ2-5,-
CASSSHAAGNTIYF,TGTGCCAGCAGCTCCCACGCCGCGGGAAACACCATATATTTT,-,TRBV13,TRBJ1-3,-
CASSSSGGGSYNEQFF,TGTGCCAGCAGTTCTAGCGGGGGGGGATCCTACAATGAGCAGTTCTTC,TRBD2,TRBV28,TRBJ2-1,-
CASSMDSSYEQYF,TGCGCCAGCAGCATGGACTCGTCCTACGAGCAGTACTTC,-,TRBV5-1,TRBJ2-7,-
CASSQDIKGGPGDTQYF,TGTGCCAGCAGCCAAGATATTAAGGGGGGGCCAGGGGATACGCAGTATTTT,-,TRBV3-1/TRBV3-2,TRBJ2-3,-
CASSYQGSRLLSPLHF,TGTGCCAGCAGCTACCAGGGTAGCCGGCTCCTATCACCCCTCCACTTT,-,TRBV5-4,TRBJ1-6,-
CASSPTSFGVNEQFF,TGTGCCAGCAGCCCAACTAGCTTCGGGGTCAATGAGCAGTTCTTC,-,TRBV7-2,TRBJ2-1,-
CASRVAGGYNEQFF,TGTGCCAGCAGAGTTGCGGGGGGGTACAATGAGCAGTTCTTC,TRBD2,TRBV27,TRBJ2-1,once
CATAGGQSQPQHF,TGTGCCACCGCCGGGGGGCAAAGTCAGCCCCAGCATTTT,-,TRBV19,TRBJ1-5,few
CASSQPGTVKNEKLFF,TGCGCCAGCAGCCAACCGGGGACAGTGAAAAATGAAAAACTGTTTTTT,TRBD1,TRBV4-1,TRBJ1-4,-
CATALRGGTYEQYF,TGTGCCACCGCCTTGCGGGGGGGAACCTACGAGCAGTACTTC,TRBD2,TRBV15,TRBJ2-7,-
CASSGDFTEAFF,TGTGCCAGCAGCGGGGATTTTACTGAAGCTTTCTTT,-,TRBV12-3/TRBV12-4,TRBJ1-1,-
CASSSHSYGYTF,TGTGCCAGCAGCTCCCACAGCTATGGCTACACCTTC,-,TRBV9,TRBJ1-2,-
CASSQSTIGGYTF,TGTGCCAGCAGCCAAAGTACTATCGGGGGCTACACCTTC,-,TRBV3-1/TRBV3-2,TRBJ1-2,-
CASSSGLNTGELFF,TGTGCCAGCAGCTCGGGACTCAACACCGGGGAGCTGTTTTTT,-,TRBV11-2,TRBJ2-2,few
CAIMGRNNEQFF,TGTGCCATCATGGGGCGGAACAATGAGCAGTTCTTC,-,TRBV10-3,TRBJ2-1,-
CASSRDSNEQFF,TGTGCCAGCAGCAGGGACAGCAATGAGCAGTTCTTC,TRBD1,TRBV5-6,TRBJ2-1,few
CASSQKTGEGTEAFF,TGCGCCAGCAGCCAAAAGACAGGGGAGGGCACTGAAGCTTTCTTT,TRBD1,TRBV4-1,TRBJ1-1,-
CAISVTAGEEETQYF,TGTGCCATCAGTGTAACAGCGGGGGAGGAAGAGACCCAGTACTTC,TRBD2,TRBV10-3,TRBJ2-5,-
CASSPPGGGRGGTDTQYF,TGCGCCAGCAGCCCCCCGGGGGGCGGGCGAGGAGGCACAGATACGCAGTATTTT,-,TRBV5-1,TRBJ2-3,-
CASSLGQVFGSPQETQYF,TGTGCCAGCAGCCTCGGACAGGTATTCGGGTCGCCTCAAGAGACCCAGTACTTC,TRBD1,TRBV7-6,TRBJ2-5,-
CATSRGGQGLNTEAFF,TGTGCCACCAGCAGAGGGGGGCAGGGCCTAAACACTGAAGCTTTCTTT,-,TRBV15,TRBJ1-1,-
CASSPPGQVLETQYF,TGTGCCAGCTCGCCACCGGGACAGGTATTAGAGACCCAGTACTTC,TRBD1,TRBV18,TRBJ2-5,-
CAVGPTNEKLFF,TGTGCCGTCGGTCCAACTAATGAAAAACTGTTTTTT,-,TRBV6-5,TRBJ1-4,-
CASTRLGGPYGYTF,TGTGCCAGCACCAGACTCGGGGGGCCTTACGGCTACACCTTC,-,TRBV27,TRBJ1-2,-
CASTEDRGAFF,TGTGCCAGCACCGAAGACAGGGGTGCTTTCTTT,TRBD1,TRBV2,TRBJ1-1,-
CASSEGRADTQYF,TGTGCCAGCAGCGAGGGTCGAGCGGATACGCAGTATTTT,-,TRBV6-5,TRBJ2-3,-
CASSLDPTPAYGYTF,TGTGCCAGCAGCTTAGATCCCACTCCCGCCTATGGCTACACCTTC,-,TRBV11-2,TRBJ1-2,-
CASSLSLTSEETQYF,TGTGCCAGCAGCTTGAGTTTGACTAGCGAAGAGACCCAGTACTTC,TRBD2,TRBV5-4,TRBJ2-5,-
CASSHPGEGLIPNEQFF,TGCGCCAGCAGCCACCCCGGGGAGGGACTCATCCCAAATGAGCAGTTCTTC,TRBD2,TRBV4-1,TRBJ2-1,-
CASSEGQGGQPQHF,TGTGCCAGCAGTGAGGGGCAGGGAGGGCAGCCCCAGCATTTT,-,TRBV6-1,TRBJ1-5,once
CASSQDDSIYGYTF,TGTGCCAGCAGCCAAGATGACAGTATCTATGGCTACACCTTC,-,TRBV14,TRBJ1-2,-
CASSLVRGDRGHGYTF,TGTGCCAGCAGCTTAGTACGGGGCGACAGGGGCCATGGCTACACCTTC,TRBD1,TRBV7-9,TRBJ1-2,-
CATERGGGNQPQHF,TGTGCCACAGAAAGGGGAGGGGGCAATCAGCCCCAGCATTTT,-,TRBV10-3,TRBJ1-5,-
CASSLDRNTIYF,TGTGCCAGCAGCTTAGATCGGAACACCATATATTTT,-,TRBV11-2,TRBJ1-3,-